The TCR beta chain described here comes from a study of blood T cells in healthy people across ages. Findings of the study overall: Per million T cells, TCR beta diversity dropped roughly linearly as age increased.

A remark on this clonotype: The antigen is not known.

Primers used in a second PCR of about 7 to 12 cycles were a sample-barcoded 5' primer and a J-beta primer mix. TCRdb re-called the 5' RACE reads with MiXCR, one entry per CDR3 protein. The sample lists hundreds of thousands of distinct CDR3 sequences, under 55% occurring once. The sequencing input was blood. The receptor's source is a man aged 60 to 75 in good health.

CDR3 nucleotides: TGTGCCAGCAGTTCTACCTATAATCAGCCCCAGCATTTT. Translated: CASSSTYNQPQHF. The V and J genes are TRBV28 and TRBJ1-5; D is ambiguous. The CDR3 contains 13 residues. Looked up from germline, CDR1 is MDHEN and CDR2 is SYDVKM. V was shortened by 4 bases and J by 4 bases, with 8 bases between the two germline ends.